The 22 T cell receptor beta chains in this list originate from one sample, sequenced in a study of blood T cell repertoires in COVID-19. TCRdb's table, derived via immunoSEQ multiplex PCR, lists solely in-frame clones and lacks some. The table lists around 100,000 clones, just under 95% of them singletons. The source material was peripheral blood. The receptors here all came from a man between 65 and 85 years old with acute or convalescent COVID-19.

The chain employs TRBV2 and TRBJ1-5; TRBD1 might be the D (6 bases). The V and J ends lost 5 bases and 0 bases respectively, with 11 bases between them. From germline, CDR1 is SNHLY and CDR2 FYNNEI. This CDR3 contains 15 residues. CDR3 nucleotide sequence: TGTGCCAGCAGTACGACAGGTAGTAGCAATCAGCCCCAGCATTTT. It translates to CASSTTGSSNQPQHF.

V is TRBV27 and J is TRBJ1-6; D not certain. V was shortened by 6 bases and J by 8 bases, with 11 bases between the two germline ends. The CDR3 consists of 13 residues. CDR1 is MNHEY, CDR2 SMNVEV, per germline (reference sequence). CDR3 nucleotide sequence: TGTGCCAGCAGCCTAGGAGCGGATTCACCCCTCCACTTT. This encodes CASSLGADSPLHF.

In regard to this clone: The junction differs from germline at one of its ends, possibly a read error. The chain links TRBV7-7 to TRBJ2-5; unclear D gene. Germline values: CDR1 SSHAT, CDR2 FNYEAQ (reference sequence). There are 14 residues in the CDR3. The DNA of the CDR3 is TGTGCTAGCAGCCCAAGTCTTAGCTCGGAGACCCAGTACTTC. Encoded protein: CASSPSLSSETQYF.

The CDR3 loop reads CASSLSGSRVEQFF. The CDR3 region has the DNA TGTGCCAGCAGCTTAAGCGGGAGTAGGGTTGAGCAGTTCTTC. The chain combines TRBV7-6 with TRBJ2-1, with TRBD2 identical over 8 bases. V was clipped by 2 bases and J by 9 bases; unmatched bases: 6. Looked up from germline, CDR1 is SGHVS and CDR2 is FNYEAQ. The CDR3 is 14 amino acids.

The J gene is TRBJ1-1, the V gene TRBV5-5; 7 nucleotides align to TRBD1. V was pared by 4 bases and J by 1 base, with 4 bases of the junction left unmatched. CDR1 is SGHKS, CDR2 YYEKEE, per germline (reference sequence). CDR3 length equals 14 residues. The CDR3 DNA is TGTGCCAGCAGCCTTCGACAGGGGAACACTGAAGCTTTCTTT. It codes for CASSLRQGNTEAFF. The full variable domain, with the rest looked up from reference TRBV5-5 and TRBJ1-1, is DAGVTQSPTHLIKTRGQQVTLRCSPISGHKSVSWYQQVLGQGPQFIFQYYEKEERGRGNFPDRFSARQFPNYSSELNVNALLLGDSALYLCASSLRQGNTEAFFGQGTRLTVV.

DNA for the CDR3: TGTGCCAGCAGCTTGGTGGGGGGTATAGGTAATTCACCCCTCCACTTT. Translation gives CASSLVGGIGNSPLHF. The chain couples TRBV5-5 to TRBJ1-6; a weak D match, TRBD1 (5 bases). V dropped 0 bases and J dropped 6 bases, with 13 bases sitting between them. Germline CDR1 is SGHKS and CDR2 is YYEKEE (reference sequence). The CDR3 is made up of 16 amino acids.

The chain employs TRBV7-8 and TRBJ2-3, with D possibly TRBD1 on 6 matching bases. V dropped 3 bases and J dropped 0 bases, with 10 bases sitting between them. The CDR3 loop spans 15 amino acids. Germline V gives CDR1 SGHVS, CDR2 FQNEAQ. CDR3 in DNA: TGTGCCAGCAGCTTGAGTGGGGGCAGCACAGATACGCAGTATTTT. This translates into CASSLSGGSTDTQYF. Filled out from reference TRBV7-8 and TRBJ2-3, the complete variable domain reads GAGVSQSPRYKVAKRGQDVALRCDPISGHVSLFWYQQALGQGPEFLTYFQNEAQLDKSGLPSDRFFAERPEGSVSTLKIQRTQQEDSAVYLCASSLSGGSTDTQYFGPGTRLTVL.

CDR3 residues: CASSLEAGGNRNEKLFF. CDR3 nucleotide sequence: TGTGCCAGCAGCTTAGAGGCAGGGGGCAATCGTAATGAAAAACTGTTTTTT. The chain joins TRBV7-6 to TRBJ1-4; 8 bases align to TRBD1. The CDR3 runs to 17 residues. The germline V gene has CDR1 SGHVS and CDR2 FNYEAQ. The V and J ends lost 1 base and 4 bases, in that order; junction bases with no gene match: 8. Filled out from reference TRBV7-6 and TRBJ1-4, the complete variable domain reads GAGVSQSPRYKVTKRGQDVALRCDPISGHVSLYWYRQALGQGPEFLTYFNYEAQQDKSGLPNDRFSAERPEGSISTLTIQRTEQRDSAMYRCASSLEAGGNRNEKLFFGSGTQLSVL.

The chain employs TRBV3-1 (or the pseudogene TRBV3-2) and TRBJ1-3, with D possibly TRBD1 on 6 matching bases. The CDR3 is 15 amino acids. Germline V lookup: CDR1 LGHDT, CDR2 YNNKEL (reference sequence). Deletions cut 2 bases from V and 2 bases from J, with 10 bases between. CDR3 DNA sequence: TGTGCCAGCAGCCAATGGTCAGGGGCTGGAAACACCATATATTTT. Protein: CASSQWSGAGNTIYF.

The chain uses TRBV5-1 and TRBJ2-1; D ambiguous. The germline gives CDR1 SGHRS, CDR2 YFSETQ. V lost 0 bases and J lost 0, with 10 bases in between. CDR3 length: 16 amino acids. CDR3 residues: CASSLATESSYNEQFF. In nucleotides, the CDR3 is TGCGCCAGCAGCTTGGCAACCGAGAGCTCCTACAATGAGCAGTTCTTC.

The DNA of the CDR3 is TGTGCCAGCAGTCAACTAGCGGTACCCTACGAGCAGTACTTC. Its protein is CASSQLAVPYEQYF. The V gene is TRBV28, the J gene TRBJ2-7; TRBD2 aligns across 8 bases. CDR3 size: 14 residues. Trimming at V came to 5 bases and at J to 2 bases, leaving 5 bases not matched to a gene. Germline V lookup: CDR1 MDHEN, CDR2 SYDVKM.

The gene calls are TRBV27 and TRBJ2-7; a possible D gene is TRBD1 (5 bases). V shed 0 bases and J shed 4 bases, with 7 bases lying between them. Germline-derived CDR1 and CDR2 are MNHEY and SMNVEV (reference sequence). This CDR3 has 13 residues. CDR3 sequence (DNA): TGTGCCAGCAGTTTATCGACAGATTACGAGCAGTACTTC. Amino acid sequence: CASSLSTDYEQYF.

This chain links TRBV5-5 with TRBJ1-3; 7 bases map to TRBD1. This CDR3 has 19 residues. The junction had 16 bases not matched to a gene; V was cut back by 4 bases and J by 0 bases. Germline loops: CDR1 SGHKS, CDR2 YYEKEE (reference sequence). In DNA form, the CDR3 reads TGTGCCAGCAGCCTTATACTGGACAGGCGGTCTTACTCTGGAAACACCATATATTTT. Translated: CASSLILDRRSYSGNTIYF.

The chain links TRBV7-6 to TRBJ2-7; D perhaps matches TRBD1 (5 bases). The germline gives CDR1 SGHVS, CDR2 FNYEAQ. CDR3 size: 14 residues. The V end was cut by 1 base, the J end by 3 bases, with 10 bases between. In nucleotides, the CDR3 is TGTGCCAGCAGCTTAGGGGGTCAGGGCTACGAGCAGTACTTC. This gives the protein CASSLGGQGYEQYF.

The chain links TRBV28 to TRBJ1-1, with D tentatively TRBD1 (5 bases). Trimming removed 7 bases at V and 11 bases at J, with 14 bases between. The CDR3 runs 11 residues. The V gene's germline CDR1 is MDHEN and CDR2 SYDVKM. The CDR3 is CASIWGPSAFF. CDR3 in DNA: TGTGCCAGCATTTGGGGCCCGAGCGCTTTCTTT. The full variable domain, its missing parts supplied by reference TRBV28 and TRBJ1-1, is DVKVTQSSRYLVKRTGEKVFLECVQDMDHENMFWYRQDPGLGLRLIYFSYDVKMKEKGDIPEGYSVSREKKERFSLILESASTNQTSMYLCASIWGPSAFFGQGTRLTVV.

This sequence joins TRBV10-3 and TRBJ2-1; 9 bases agree with TRBD1. CDR3 size: 15 residues. The V gene end was trimmed by 5 bases and the J gene end by 3 bases; junction bases not matched to a gene: 5. CDR1 and CDR2 from the germline V gene are ENHRY and SYGVKD. DNA for the CDR3: TGTGCCATCAGTTCGGGGACAGGGAACTACAATGAGCAGTTCTTC. Translating gives CAISSGTGNYNEQFF.

V gene TRBV3-1 (or the pseudogene TRBV3-2) combines with J gene TRBJ1-4, with 8 bases identical to TRBD1. The trim removed 4 bases at V and 8 bases at J, leaving 6 bases unmatched. The CDR3 has 14 residues. The germline V gene has CDR1 LGHDT and CDR2 YNNKEL (reference sequence). The DNA for the CDR3 is TGTGCCAGCAGCCGACAGGGGTTTTGGGAAAAACTGTTTTTT. As protein: CASSRQGFWEKLFF.

The chain couples TRBV11-3 to TRBJ1-1; D not certain. Germline CDR1 and CDR2: SGHNT and YENEEA. V dropped 2 bases and J dropped 1 base, with 11 bases sitting between them. The CDR3 loop spans 15 amino acids. CDR3 coding DNA: TGTGCCAGCAGCTTACAGGCCCTAGCGAACACTGAAGCTTTCTTT. Its translation: CASSLQALANTEAFF.

The chain employs TRBV20-1 and TRBJ2-6; TRBD1 agrees at 9 bases. V lost 3 bases, J lost 0 bases, and 6 bases stayed unmatched. The germline V gene encodes CDR1 DFQATT and CDR2 SNEGSKA (reference sequence). CDR3 length: 17 residues. Here the CDR3 DNA reads TGCAGTGCTAGTGGGACAGGGTTGGCCTCTGGGGCCAACGTCCTGACTTTC. Translated: CSASGTGLASGANVLTF.

The chain is built from TRBV7-9 and TRBJ1-3; 8 positions match TRBD1. V trimming: 6 bases; J trimming: 7 bases; junction bases outside the gene matches: 8. CDR3 size: 14 residues. In germline, CDR1 is SEHNR, CDR2 FQNEAQ (reference sequence). This chain's CDR3 is CASRAGGRGNTIYF. Written as DNA, the CDR3 is TGTGCCAGCAGAGCAGGGGGCAGAGGGAACACCATATATTTT. The complete variable domain, with remaining parts taken from reference TRBV7-9 and TRBJ1-3, reads DTGVSQNPRHKITKRGQNVTFRCDPISEHNRLYWYRQTLGQGPEFLTYFQNEAQLEKSRLLSDRFSAERPKGSFSTLEIQRTEQGDSAMYLCASRAGGRGNTIYFGEGSWLTVV.

The chain uses TRBV14 and TRBJ1-5; D is unclear. Trimming stripped 2 bases from V and 5 bases from J, with 7 bases between. This CDR3 has 13 amino acids. Germline CDR1 is SGHDN and CDR2 is FVKESK. The CDR3 DNA reads TGTGCCAGCAGCCAACAGTCATATCAGCCCCAGCATTTT. Residues: CASSQQSYQPQHF. Filled out from reference TRBV14 and TRBJ1-5, the complete variable domain reads EAGVTQFPSHSVIEKGQTVTLRCDPISGHDNLYWYRRVMGKEIKFLLHFVKESKQDESGMPNNRFLAERTGGTYSTLKVQPAELEDSGVYFCASSQQSYQPQHFGDGTRLSIL.

The chain links TRBV11-2 to TRBJ1-1; D gene ambiguous. Germline V gene lookup returns CDR1 SGHAT and CDR2 FQNNGV. The ends were cut back, 1 base at V and 4 bases at J, with 7 bases in the middle. The CDR3 is made up of 13 amino acids. The CDR3 DNA is TGTGCCAGCAGCTTAGGCGGACTCACTGAAGCTTTCTTT. This codes for CASSLGGLTEAFF.